One and the same sample provided the 10 T cell receptor beta chains below, sequenced in a study of CD8 T cells in Susac syndrome. Reverse transcription of 0.5 to 1 ug RNA was carried out with random hexamers. TCRdb called the immunoSEQ multiplex PCR reads again in MiXCR, with one record for every CDR3 protein. The profile shows about 120,000 distinct CDR3 sequences, over 90% of them singletons. Sequenced material: CD4+ T cells from PBMCs. These receptors were obtained from a human donor in good health.

This clonotype has just a few counts. The V call is TRBV3-1, the J call TRBJ2-7, with TRBD2 matching 11 bases. V lost 4 bases and J lost 4; bases outside the gene matches: 3. The CDR3 sequence is 14 residues long. Germline assignment: CDR1 LGHDT and CDR2 YNNKEL (reference sequence). CDR3 coding DNA: TGTGCCAGCAGCCCGACTAGCGGGATTTACGAGCAGTACTTC. Residues: CASSPTSGIYEQYF.

The V call is TRBV27, the J call TRBJ2-6; D gene ambiguous. The CDR3 is 13 amino acids. Germline CDR1 and CDR2: MNHEY and SMNVEV (reference sequence). The V gene lost 8 bases and the J gene lost 0 bases, with 5 bases spanning the gap. The CDR3 DNA reads TGTGCCAGCGGGATCTCTGGGGCCAACGTCCTGACTTTC. Translated: CASGISGANVLTF.

V and J are TRBV7-2 and TRBJ1-1; D uncertain. Trimming removed 3 bases from V and 1 base from J, with 12 bases in between. This CDR3 contains 15 residues. Per germline, CDR1 SGHTA and CDR2 FQGNSA. The CDR3 reads CASSFLSSGNTEAFF. DNA for the CDR3: TGTGCCAGCAGCTTCTTAAGTTCAGGGAACACTGAAGCTTTCTTT.

V gene TRBV7-9 combines with J gene TRBJ2-1, with 11 bases fitting TRBD2. The CDR3 is 15 amino acids. J lost 8 bases, V lost 1 base, and 4 bases had no gene match. Per the germline V gene, CDR1 is SEHNR and CDR2 is FQNEAQ (reference sequence). As DNA, the CDR3 is TGTGCCAGCAGCTTAGGGACTAGCGGGCGCTATGAGCAGTTCTTC. Residues: CASSLGTSGRYEQFF. Filled out from reference TRBV7-9 and TRBJ2-1, the complete variable domain reads DTGVSQNPRHKITKRGQNVTFRCDPISEHNRLYWYRQTLGQGPEFLTYFQNEAQLEKSRLLSDRFSAERPKGSFSTLEIQRTEQGDSAMYLCASSLGTSGRYEQFFGPGTRLTVL.

This rearrangement joins TRBV20-1 to TRBJ1-2, with D uncertain. V lost 6 bases and J lost 8, with 16 bases in between. The CDR3 covers 12 residues. Germline V gives CDR1 DFQATT, CDR2 SNEGSKA (reference sequence). The CDR3 DNA is TGCAGTGCCCGGGAGGGATCCGGCGGCTACACCTTC. Residues: CSAREGSGGYTF.

CDR3 nucleotides: TGCGCCAGCAGCCAAGATGGGGGGACACTACTTTATGGCTACACCTTC. Its translation: CASSQDGGTLLYGYTF. This chain joins TRBV4-3 and TRBJ1-2, with D perhaps TRBD1 (6 bases). The germline V and J ends were trimmed by 0 bases and 5 bases, with 16 bases remaining between them. The V gene's germline CDR1 is LGHNA and CDR2 YSLEER. The CDR3 consists of 16 residues.

This rearrangement joins TRBV19 to TRBJ2-7; no definite D call. Germline CDR1 LNHDA, CDR2 SQIVND (reference sequence). The CDR3 runs to 15 residues. The ends were cut back, 3 bases at V and 2 bases at J, with 14 bases in the middle. The CDR3 reads CASSMANGPTYEQYF. The CDR3 DNA reads as TGTGCCAGTAGTATGGCCAACGGCCCGACCTACGAGCAGTACTTC.

The chain combines TRBV20-1 with TRBJ2-7, with 7 positions matching TRBD2. The germline V gene encodes CDR1 DFQATT and CDR2 SNEGSKA (reference sequence). Losses at the gene ends were 4 bases for V and 3 bases for J; bases not matched to a gene: 9. The CDR3 runs 14 residues. CDR3: CSANARGVVYEQYF. The CDR3 DNA reads as TGCAGTGCTAATGCCCGGGGGGTCGTCTACGAGCAGTACTTC.

V is TRBV5-1 and J is TRBJ1-2, with D possibly TRBD1 on 6 matching bases. The CDR3 spans 13 residues. Trimming removed 7 bases at V and 4 bases at J, with 14 bases between. Germline V gives CDR1 SGHRS, CDR2 YFSETQ. In nucleotides, the CDR3 is TGCGCCAGCGGCGAAGGGGGTAGCTATGGCTACACCTTC. Encoded protein: CASGEGGSYGYTF.

The J gene is TRBJ2-5, the V gene TRBV7-3, with 7 bases matching TRBD1. Germline assignment: CDR1 SGHTA and CDR2 FQGTGA. The CDR3 contains 14 residues. V gave up 2 bases and J gave up 4 bases; unmatched junction bases: 4. The CDR3 loop reads CASSLSAGGETQYF. The DNA of the CDR3 is TGTGCCAGCAGCTTATCGGCAGGGGGAGAGACCCAGTACTTC.